Each of the 25 T cell receptor beta chains below was sequenced from the same sample in a study of blood T cell repertoires in COVID-19. The method was immunoSEQ multiplex PCR; TCRdb's version includes in-frame clones alone and lacks a portion of them. Among about 270,000 clones listed, approximately 90% were seen once. The material sequenced was PBMCs or T cells enriched from blood (not recorded which). The receptor set was obtained from a woman in her sixties in a cohort exposed to, infected with or recovered from COVID-19 (not recorded which).

The rearrangement joins TRBV28 to TRBJ2-3, with TRBD2 matching 9 bases. The ends lost 6 bases at V and 6 bases at J; junction bases unmatched: 10. The CDR3 extends over 15 amino acids. CDR1 and CDR2 from the germline V gene are MDHEN and SYDVKM. The CDR3 sequence: CASRASGKGADTQYF. CDR3 bases: TGTGCCAGCAGGGCTAGCGGGAAGGGGGCGGATACGCAGTATTTT.

The chain joins TRBV5-1 to TRBJ2-5, with 8 nucleotides matching TRBD2. The CDR3 covers 16 residues. The germline CDR1 and CDR2 sequences are SGHRS and YFSETQ. The junction had 10 bases not matched to a gene; V was cut back by 1 base and J by 5 bases. This CDR3 reads CASSLTLTSDGETQYF. The DNA of the CDR3 is TGCGCCAGCAGCTTGACCTTGACTAGCGACGGGGAGACCCAGTACTTC. Using reference TRBV5-1 and TRBJ2-5 for the parts outside the CDR3, the full variable domain is KAGVTQTPRYLIKTRGQQVTLSCSPISGHRSVSWYQQTPGQGLQFLFEYFSETQRNKGNFPGRFSGRQFSNSRSEMNVSTLELGDSALYLCASSLTLTSDGETQYFGPGTRLLVL.

This sequence joins TRBV24-1 and TRBJ2-1; 12 nucleotides align to TRBD2. Germline V gene data show CDR1 as KGHDR and CDR2 as SFDVKD. V trimming: 3 bases; J trimming: 4 bases; junction bases outside the gene matches: 3. The CDR3 consists of 16 residues. The chain's CDR3 is CATSDRLAGEYNEQFF. In DNA form, the CDR3 reads TGTGCCACCAGTGATCGACTAGCGGGAGAATACAATGAGCAGTTCTTC.

This chain joins TRBV5-1 and TRBJ2-6; D might be TRBD1 (6 bases). The CDR3 spans 17 residues. CDR1 SGHRS and CDR2 YFSETQ come from the germline V gene. The V gene lost 4 bases and the J gene lost 4 bases, with 18 bases spanning the gap. The CDR3 coding sequence is TGCGCCAGCAGCCTGGTGGGTACAGGGACCGGGGCCAACGTCCTGACTTTC. Its translation is CASSLVGTGTGANVLTF. The complete variable domain, with remaining parts taken from reference TRBV5-1 and TRBJ2-6, reads KAGVTQTPRYLIKTRGQQVTLSCSPISGHRSVSWYQQTPGQGLQFLFEYFSETQRNKGNFPGRFSGRQFSNSRSEMNVSTLELGDSALYLCASSLVGTGTGANVLTFGAGSRLTVL.

This chain links TRBV6-5 with TRBJ2-3; TRBD1 matches at 9 bases. This CDR3 has 15 amino acids. The V gene end was trimmed by 5 bases and the J gene end by 3 bases; junction bases not matched to a gene: 6. CDR1 and CDR2 (germline): MNHEY, SVGAGI. CDR3 residues: CASSRRDRVTDTQYF. DNA for the CDR3: TGTGCCAGCAGTCGCCGGGACAGGGTGACAGATACGCAGTATTTT.

J is TRBJ1-2 and V is TRBV27; D remains unclear. Germline V gene data show CDR1 as MNHEY and CDR2 as SMNVEV (reference sequence). Between the trimmed V and J ends, which lost 8 bases and 4 bases, there was a span of 11 bases. CDR3 size: 12 residues. The CDR3 DNA sequence: TGTGCCAGCCGCGACAAGATCTATGGCTACACCTTC. Residues: CASRDKIYGYTF.

The chain employs TRBV4-3 and TRBJ2-1; D not resolved. There are 15 residues in the CDR3. V gave up 0 bases and J gave up 9 bases, with 15 bases separating them. Looked up from germline, CDR1 is LGHNA and CDR2 is YSLEER. The DNA of the CDR3 is TGCGCCAGCAGCCAAGACCCCGCGGCGGTTTTTGAGCAGTTCTTC. It encodes CASSQDPAAVFEQFF.

The chain carries TRBV28 and TRBJ1-6, with D possibly TRBD1 on 5 matching bases. Between the trimmed V and J ends, which lost 5 bases and 13 bases, there was a span of 15 bases. The CDR3 contains 13 residues. The V gene's germline CDR1 is MDHEN and CDR2 SYDVKM. DNA of the CDR3: TGTGCCAGCAGTCCTCCGGGGGATCTTCCCCTCCACTTT. The encoded protein is CASSPPGDLPLHF.

The chain couples TRBV7-2 to TRBJ2-7; TRBD2 agrees at 11 bases. The CDR3 extends over 15 amino acids. The V segment lost 3 bases and the J segment 3 bases; nucleotides outside the gene matches: 4. CDR1 and CDR2 from the germline V gene are SGHTA and FQGNSA. CDR3 in amino acids: CASSFLAGGRYEQYF. The CDR3 DNA is TGTGCCAGCAGCTTCCTAGCGGGAGGCCGCTACGAGCAGTACTTC.

The rearrangement uses TRBV5-4 and TRBJ1-1, with 8 bases aligning to TRBD1. Germline CDR1 and CDR2: SGHNT and YYREEE (reference sequence). CDR3 length: 15 amino acids. V shed 4 bases, J shed 2 bases, and the junction held 7 bases outside the gene matches. The CDR3 is CASSHPGQDNTEAFF. The CDR3 DNA reads TGTGCCAGCAGCCACCCGGGACAGGATAACACTGAAGCTTTCTTT.

The rearrangement uses TRBV9 and TRBJ1-5; 8 bases match TRBD1. The CDR3 has 14 amino acids. The junction had 3 bases not matched to a gene; V was cut back by 0 bases and J by 7 bases. CDR1 and CDR2 (germline): SGDLS, YYNGEE. The CDR3 nucleotides are TGTGCCAGCAGCGTAGGGGACAGGTCCCAGCCCCAGCATTTT. It codes for CASSVGDRSQPQHF.

The count of this clone is one. This chain connects TRBV28 to TRBJ1-2; no definite D call. The CDR3 has 13 residues. The V end was cut by 6 bases, the J end by 0 bases, with 8 bases between. Germline CDR1 is MDHEN and CDR2 is SYDVKM. CDR3 amino acids: CASRRDSNYGYTF. CDR3 DNA: TGTGCCAGCAGGAGAGATTCTAACTATGGCTACACCTTC.

The genes are TRBV2 and TRBJ2-7; TRBD2 matches 9 bases. Germline trimming cut 7 bases from V and 7 bases from J; bases unmatched to any gene: 8. CDR3 length: 13 amino acids. The germline gives CDR1 SNHLY, CDR2 FYNNEI. CDR3 nucleotides: TGTGCCAGCAATCAGCGGGAGGTAAAGGAGCAGTACTTC. As protein: CASNQREVKEQYF.

The V and J genes are TRBV9 and TRBJ2-2, with a tentative D call TRBD1 (5 bases). The CDR3 sequence is 14 residues long. Trimming removed 0 bases from V and 4 bases from J, with 7 bases in between. Germline CDR1 is SGDLS and CDR2 is YYNGEE. This CDR3 reads CASSVAGFTGELFF. The CDR3 nucleotides read TGTGCCAGCAGCGTAGCAGGGTTCACCGGGGAGCTGTTTTTT.

The rearrangement links TRBV19 to TRBJ2-3; D is unresolved. Germline values: CDR1 LNHDA, CDR2 SQIVND (reference sequence). The CDR3 runs 14 residues. V was shortened by 5 bases and J by 1 base, with 10 bases between the two germline ends. CDR3 DNA sequence: TGTGCCAGTAGTTCATCGAGCCGCACAGATACGCAGTATTTT. Translating gives CASSSSSRTDTQYF.

The chain carries TRBV29-1 and TRBJ2-1; 9 nucleotides agree with TRBD2. Germline loops: CDR1 SQVTM, CDR2 ANQGSEA. The CDR3 is 14 amino acids. V shed 8 bases, J shed 3 bases, and the junction held 8 bases outside the gene matches. CDR3 amino acids: CSSNSGSHYNEQFF. CDR3 coding DNA: TGCAGCTCAAATAGCGGGAGCCACTACAATGAGCAGTTCTTC.

The rearrangement joins TRBV19 to TRBJ2-7, with a possible D match to TRBD2 (6 bases). The V end was cut by 5 bases, the J end by 2 bases, with 10 bases between. Germline assignment: CDR1 LNHDA and CDR2 SQIVND (reference sequence). The CDR3 covers 13 residues. The DNA of the CDR3 is TGTGCCAGTAGTTGGCGGGGAGCCTACGAGCAGTACTTC. This gives the protein CASSWRGAYEQYF.

CDR3 DNA: TGTGCCAGTAATCGAAGGACAGTTAATGAAAAACTGTTTTTT. It encodes CASNRRTVNEKLFF. The chain joins TRBV19 to TRBJ1-4, with a possible D match to TRBD1 (6 bases). V lost 7 bases and J lost 4, with 13 bases in between. Per germline, CDR1 LNHDA and CDR2 SQIVND (reference sequence). The CDR3 covers 14 residues.

The chain is built from TRBV13 and TRBJ2-7; 10 bases fit TRBD2. Germline CDR1 reads PRHDT; CDR2 reads FYEKMQ (reference sequence). CDR3 length equals 15 residues. The V segment lost 3 bases and the J segment 3 bases; nucleotides outside the gene matches: 5. The CDR3 loop is CASSFSLAGGYEQYF. CDR3 in DNA: TGTGCCAGCAGCTTCTCCTTAGCGGGAGGCTACGAGCAGTACTTC.

This clone occurred once. V is TRBV5-4 and J is TRBJ2-5; TRBD1 matches 8 bases. The CDR3 runs to 14 residues. The trim removed 4 bases at V and 5 bases at J, leaving 7 bases unmatched. The germline V gene encodes CDR1 SGHNT and CDR2 YYREEE (reference sequence). CDR3 nucleotides: TGTGCCAGCAGCACCTCAGGGGGCGGGGAGACCCAGTACTTC. Protein product: CASSTSGGGETQYF.

J is TRBJ2-3 and V is TRBV25-1; a weak D match, TRBD1 (6 bases). The V gene lost 2 bases and the J gene lost 6 bases, with 12 bases spanning the gap. CDR3 length equals 14 residues. The germline CDR1 and CDR2 sequences are MGHDK and SYGVNS. The CDR3 DNA reads TGTGCCAGCAGTGAAGACAGGTTAAGGGATACGCAGTATTTT. It codes for CASSEDRLRDTQYF.

The CDR3 bases are TGTGCCAGCAGCTTAGACAGGGCTCTCGGGAACGAGCAGTACTTC. It encodes CASSLDRALGNEQYF. The chain has TRBV7-9 and TRBJ2-7, with D maybe TRBD1 (6 bases). Trimming shortened V by 1 base and J by 5 bases, and 15 bases separated the two germline ends. The CDR3 has 15 amino acids. Germline V gene sequence: CDR1 SEHNR, CDR2 FQNEAQ (reference sequence).

The V call is TRBV7-9, the J call TRBJ2-7; perhaps TRBD1 as D (7 bases). The CDR3 sequence is 14 residues long. Germline assignment: CDR1 SEHNR and CDR2 FQNEAQ (reference sequence). The germline V and J ends were trimmed by 2 bases and 5 bases, with 13 bases remaining between them. CDR3 region: CASSLPRGVDEQYF. The CDR3 DNA reads as TGTGCCAGCAGCTTACCCAGGGGGGTCGACGAGCAGTACTTC.

The chain carries TRBV6-1 and TRBJ1-6; weak D call: TRBD1 (5 bases). Germline lookup yields CDR1 MNHNS and CDR2 SASEGT. The CDR3 spans 15 residues. Trimming pared 2 bases from V and 7 bases from J, leaving 12 bases between. CDR3 sequence (DNA): TGTGCCAGCAGTGAATGGGGCGGAGAAAATTCACCCCTCCACTTT. It codes for CASSEWGGENSPLHF.

CDR3 in DNA: TGCGCCAGCAGCCAAGATTTCCTAGCGTACTCCTACAATGAGCAGTTCTTC. Its protein is CASSQDFLAYSYNEQFF. The V gene is TRBV4-3, the J gene TRBJ2-1; D perhaps matches TRBD2 (6 bases). This CDR3 comprises 17 residues. CDR1 LGHNA and CDR2 YSLEER come from the germline V gene. The V gene lost 0 bases and the J gene lost 0 bases, with 12 bases spanning the gap.